This T cell receptor beta chain was sequenced for a study of beta chain features in type 1 diabetes. Study-wide findings and caveats: Comparison showed that naive, central memory and Treg TCRB repertoires appeared more similar among patients than among healthy donors. All four CD4+ subsets of Type 1 diabetes patients contained TCRB CDR3s that were moderately but significantly shorter. Whether HLA type affects TCRB rearrangement stayed undetermined in the present work.

Expressed TCRB transcripts were sequenced, since all the RNA that had been isolated was reverse transcribed. Sequenced by immunoSEQ multiplex PCR; TCRdb stores in-frame clones only, minus some. The sample has more than 250,000 clones, just over 20% seen once. A note on this clone: Its antigen is unidentified.

Donors contributed one heparinised blood draw apiece, averaging about 110 mL. The germline CDR1 and CDR2 sequences are LGHNA and YNFKEQ. The CDR3 is 17 amino acids. Trimming took 1 base from V and 2 from J; bases not matched to a gene: 7. Input material: naive CD4+ T cells from blood. This receptor was identified in a woman in her thirties or forties with type 1 diabetes. The V and J genes are TRBV4-2 and TRBJ2-1, with 8 bases matching TRBD2. CDR3 nucleotides: TGTGCCAGCAGCCAAGCTCTACTAGCGGATACCTACAATGAGCAGTTCTTC. It specifies CASSQALLADTYNEQFF.